This T cell receptor (beta chain) came from a study of early T cells in non-severe SARS-CoV-2 infection. Looking at the study overall: Chains stayed unpaired after sequencing of bulk RNA from unsorted whole blood.

Overall study results and limits: Using VDJdb, the matching emphasized anti-spike CD8 responses while missing private and CD4 specificities.

Individual cDNA molecules were tagged with unique molecular identifiers. TCRdb reprocessed the 5' RACE reads via MiXCR and lists one record per CDR3 protein. The data hold tens of thousands of distinct CDR3 sequences, with around 5.8% observed a single time. In its sample, this clonotype was seen many times. Its antigen is still unknown. The CDR3 is 13 amino acids. Per germline, CDR1 MNHEY and CDR2 SMNVEV (reference sequence). V was shortened by 5 bases and J by 6 bases, with 13 bases between the two germline ends. Sequenced material: whole blood, taken at baseline. This sequence joins TRBV27 and TRBJ1-1; D is uncertain. The sequence was obtained from an adult who was a healthcare worker with PCR-confirmed SARS-CoV-2 infection or an uninfected control (not recorded which). The CDR3 coding sequence is TGTGCCAGCAGTCCCGGCCGGTGGGCTGAAGCTTTCTTT. This translates into CASSPGRWAEAFF.